The source of this TCR beta chain is a study of Tregs in tolerant kidney transplant recipients. Study observations and caveats: For some patients, primers changed over time, blocking nucleotide-level comparison. Few patients were studied, so findings need validation in larger groups.

Generated by immunoSEQ multiplex PCR, the TCRdb table keeps only in-frame clones and is missing some. The repertoire has 55,000 to 75,000 clones, approximately 87% of them found once; the top ten carry 3.5% to 4.5%. This CDR3 has 14 residues. V shed 0 bases and J shed 2 bases, with 7 bases lying between them. Per the germline V gene, CDR1 is LNHNV and CDR2 is YYDKDF (reference sequence). Related graft donors supplied nonmyeloablative bone marrow transplants, and mixed chimerism was transient. CD4+CD25+CD127- Tregs, CD4+CD25- non-Tregs, CD4 and CD8 cells were sorted. About this clone: The antigen is not known. The sample contains more than one DNA sequence encoding this CDR3.

The chain links TRBV15 to TRBJ1-2, with D unclear. The sequencing used CD4+ T cells from blood (PBMCs), collected 6 months after the transplant. The TCR was taken from a human patient who received a combined kidney and bone marrow transplant. Some T cells may have originated in the graft donor. The CDR3 sequence is CATSRDRGNYGYTF. In DNA form, the CDR3 reads TGTGCCACCAGCAGAGATAGAGGGAACTATGGCTACACCTTC.